The 30 T cell receptor beta chains presented below share a single source sample, sequenced in a study of blood T cell repertoires in COVID-19. TCRdb keeps only in-frame clones here, not all; method: immunoSEQ multiplex PCR. This table holds over 150,000 clones, 85% found once. Source material: PBMCs or T cells enriched from blood (not recorded which). The origin of the receptors is a man in his forties who had recovered from COVID-19.

The chain joins TRBV5-6 to TRBJ2-1, with 10 bases fitting TRBD2. CDR1 is SGHDT and CDR2 is YYEEEE in the germline V gene. This CDR3 is built from 16 residues. J gave up 4 bases and V 3 bases, and 7 bases lay outside the gene matches. CDR3 in DNA: TGTGCCAGCAGCTCCCGAGCGGGGGGGGAGTACAATGAGCAGTTCTTC. Protein sequence: CASSSRAGGEYNEQFF. Full variable domain (remainder filled in from reference TRBV5-6 and TRBJ2-1): DAGVTQSPTHLIKTRGQQVTLRCSPKSGHDTVSWYQQALGQGPQFIFQYYEEEERQRGNFPDRFSGHQFPNYSSELNVNALLLGDSALYLCASSSRAGGEYNEQFFGPGTRLTVL.

This sequence joins TRBV5-8 and TRBJ2-2; D remains ambiguous. The germline CDR1 and CDR2 sequences are SGHTS and YDEGEE. The CDR3 loop spans 17 amino acids. V was trimmed by 0 bases and J by 1 base, leaving 13 bases between them. In DNA form, the CDR3 reads TGTGCCAGCAGCTTGGGCGCATTCTCGGGGAACACCGGGGAGCTGTTTTTT. This sequence encodes CASSLGAFSGNTGELFF.

V is TRBV19 and J is TRBJ2-1, with 11 bases fitting TRBD2. V lost 4 bases to trimming and J lost 4 bases; unmatched junction nucleotides: 3. The CDR3 spans 15 residues. Germline lookup yields CDR1 LNHDA and CDR2 SQIVND (reference sequence). In nucleotides, the CDR3 is TGTGCCAGTAGTAGGGGACTAGCGGAATACAATGAGCAGTTCTTC. As protein: CASSRGLAEYNEQFF.

The CDR3 DNA reads as TGTGCCAGCAGTTACAATACAGTCGGGAACACTGAAGCTTTCTTT. This gives the protein CASSYNTVGNTEAFF. This chain joins TRBV6-5 and TRBJ1-1, with D unclear. Looked up from germline, CDR1 is MNHEY and CDR2 is SVGAGI. With 2 bases removed from V and 1 base from J, the gap between germline ends came to 11 bases. The CDR3 length is 15 residues.

The rearrangement links TRBV28 to TRBJ1-4, with D possibly being TRBD1 (6 bases). V was trimmed by 2 bases and J by 12 bases, leaving 19 bases between them. The CDR3 spans 15 residues. Germline V gene data show CDR1 as MDHEN and CDR2 as SYDVKM. The chain's CDR3 is CASSLLGTRLEELFF. The CDR3 DNA reads as TGTGCCAGCAGTTTACTTGGGACACGGCTCGAGGAACTGTTTTTT.

This clone was found a few times. The genes are TRBV7-9 and TRBJ1-5; D ambiguous. Germline CDR1 and CDR2: SEHNR and FQNEAQ (reference sequence). The CDR3 runs 14 residues. V was pared by 3 bases and J by 0 bases, with 6 bases between. Here the CDR3 DNA reads TGTGCCAGCAGCTTGAGTAGTAGCAATCAGCCCCAGCATTTT. This gives the protein CASSLSSSNQPQHF.

The rearrangement uses TRBV6-5 and TRBJ1-2, with a tentative D call TRBD1 (5 bases). The V end was cut by 6 bases, the J end by 7 bases, with 21 bases between. The CDR3 consists of 15 residues. Germline CDR1 is MNHEY and CDR2 is SVGAGI. The CDR3 coding sequence is TGTGCCAGCAGCCTTAACTGGGGCGGCCCCGGTGGCTACACCTTC. Translation gives CASSLNWGGPGGYTF.

The chain is built from TRBV7-9 and TRBJ1-3; 7 positions match TRBD1. CDR3 length: 15 residues. CDR1 is SEHNR and CDR2 is FQNEAQ in the germline V gene (reference sequence). J was trimmed by 3 bases and V by 4 bases; bases with no gene match: 6. The CDR3 sequence: CASSSRGSDGNTIYF. The DNA of the CDR3 is TGTGCCAGCAGCTCCAGGGGGTCGGATGGAAACACCATATATTTT. Full variable domain (missing parts from reference TRBV7-9 and TRBJ1-3): DTGVSQNPRHKITKRGQNVTFRCDPISEHNRLYWYRQTLGQGPEFLTYFQNEAQLEKSRLLSDRFSAERPKGSFSTLEIQRTEQGDSAMYLCASSSRGSDGNTIYFGEGSWLTVV.

A few counts support this clone. This chain joins TRBV3-1 (or the pseudogene TRBV3-2) and TRBJ1-3; the match to TRBD1 covers 10 bases. CDR1 and CDR2 (germline): LGHDT, YNNKEL (reference sequence). With 4 bases clipped from V and 4 bases from J, the junction kept 4 bases outside the gene matches. The CDR3 covers 15 residues. CDR3: CASSPLGQGGNTIYF. The CDR3 bases are TGTGCCAGCAGCCCACTGGGACAGGGGGGAAACACCATATATTTT.

This rearrangement joins TRBV4-1 to TRBJ2-1, with TRBD1 matching over 7 bases. The CDR3 extends over 15 amino acids. V gave up 0 bases and J gave up 9 bases; unmatched junction bases: 8. Germline CDR1 and CDR2: MGHRA and YSYEKL. CDR3 DNA sequence: TGCGCCAGCAGCCAAGAAGGGGGCCAGGGACGTGAGCAGTTCTTC. Its protein product is CASSQEGGQGREQFF.

This chain connects TRBV7-8 to TRBJ1-2, with D possibly being TRBD1 (5 bases). Trimming left V 0 bases short and J 8 bases short, with 13 bases between. CDR3 length equals 14 residues. The germline CDR1 and CDR2 sequences are SGHVS and FQNEAQ. CDR3 protein: CASSLAAGGEGYTF. CDR3 in DNA: TGTGCCAGCAGCTTAGCGGCGGGGGGGGAGGGCTACACCTTC.

The rearrangement joins TRBV7-2 to TRBJ1-1; no definite D call. This CDR3 spans 14 amino acids. The germline CDR1 and CDR2 sequences are SGHTA and FQGNSA. V was shortened by 5 bases and J by 4 bases, with 14 bases between the two germline ends. CDR3 loop: CASSPHGFGTEAFF. In nucleotides, the CDR3 is TGTGCCAGCAGCCCCCACGGGTTCGGCACTGAAGCTTTCTTT.

V and J are TRBV28 and TRBJ1-6, with a weak D call TRBD1 (5 bases). V was cut by 9 bases and J by 8 bases, with 17 bases left in between. This CDR3 spans 14 amino acids. Looked up from germline, CDR1 is MDHEN and CDR2 is SYDVKM. Here the CDR3 reads CARVAGPRHSPLHF. CDR3 nucleotide sequence: TGTGCCAGAGTTGCGGGACCTCGACATTCACCCCTCCACTTT.

The chain is built from TRBV28 and TRBJ2-3; 7 positions agree with TRBD1. The CDR3 runs 15 residues. Germline CDR1 MDHEN, CDR2 SYDVKM. After removal of 4 bases from V and 3 bases from J, the junction contained 7 bases not matched to a gene. The CDR3 protein is CASSSGQTITDTQYF. In DNA form, the CDR3 reads TGTGCCAGCAGTTCGGGACAGACGATAACAGATACGCAGTATTTT. Together with reference TRBV28 and TRBJ2-3, the CDR3 gives the full variable domain: DVKVTQSSRYLVKRTGEKVFLECVQDMDHENMFWYRQDPGLGLRLIYFSYDVKMKEKGDIPEGYSVSREKKERFSLILESASTNQTSMYLCASSSGQTITDTQYFGPGTRLTVL.

The rearrangement uses TRBV9 and TRBJ2-3, with unresolved D. The CDR3 loop spans 11 amino acids. CDR1 SGDLS and CDR2 YYNGEE come from the germline V gene. Trimming pared 0 bases from V and 6 bases from J, leaving 2 bases between. CDR3 nucleotide sequence: TGTGCCAGCAGCGTAGCGGATACGCAGTATTTT. Its protein product is CASSVADTQYF.

Remarks on this clone: With a much larger clone just one base away, this may be a read error. This sequence joins TRBV11-2 and TRBJ1-5, with D possibly being TRBD1 (5 bases). The CDR3 totals 13 residues. Germline V gene data show CDR1 as SGHAT and CDR2 as FQNNGV. Between the trimmed V and J ends, which lost 0 bases and 5 bases, there was a span of 5 bases. CDR3 sequence: CASSLDRDQPQHF. DNA of the CDR3: TGTGCCAGCAGCTTAGACAGGGATCAGCCCCAGCATTTT.

V and J are TRBV27 and TRBJ1-2, with D unresolved. The CDR3 has 14 residues. The V end lost 1 base, the J end lost 6 bases, and 12 bases lay between the germline ends. Germline V gene sequence: CDR1 MNHEY, CDR2 SMNVEV (reference sequence). CDR3 protein: CASSLYAGINGYTF. In DNA form, the CDR3 reads TGTGCCAGCAGTTTATACGCAGGAATTAATGGCTACACCTTC.

CDR3 sequence (DNA): TGTGCCAGCAGCCAGGGGGCCACATTCTACGAGCAGTACTTC. Residues: CASSQGATFYEQYF. The chain uses TRBV5-4 and TRBJ2-7; 8 nucleotides agree with TRBD1. Per germline, CDR1 SGHNT and CDR2 YYREEE (reference sequence). The CDR3 runs to 14 residues. V was clipped by 4 bases and J by 3 bases; unmatched bases: 6.

This chain links TRBV7-8 with TRBJ2-7, with a tentative D call TRBD1 (6 bases). Germline V gene sequence: CDR1 SGHVS, CDR2 FQNEAQ. The CDR3 is 15 amino acids. V was shortened by 5 bases and J by 9 bases, with 23 bases between the two germline ends. The CDR3 DNA reads TGTGCCAGCAGCACAGCAGGACAGACCTACGAGGGGCAGTACTTC. This gives the protein CASSTAGQTYEGQYF.

This clone was detected a few times. The rearrangement links TRBV10-2 to TRBJ2-1, with TRBD1 matching over 10 bases. The ends lost 3 bases at V and 9 bases at J; junction bases unmatched: 8. This CDR3 comprises 15 residues. Looked up from germline, CDR1 is WSHSY and CDR2 is SAAADI. CDR3 bases: TGCGCCAGCAGTGATAGGACAGGGGGAGGTGGTGAGCAGTTCTTC. Its protein product is CASSDRTGGGGEQFF.

The chain couples TRBV7-3 to TRBJ2-7, with 9 bases that match TRBD1. Trimming took 3 bases from V and 7 from J; bases not matched to a gene: 10. CDR3 length: 15 amino acids. Germline loops: CDR1 SGHTA, CDR2 FQGTGA. The CDR3: CASSFSGTGTGEQYF. CDR3 sequence (DNA): TGTGCCAGCAGCTTTTCCGGGACAGGGACGGGGGAGCAGTACTTC.

In its sample, this clone was seen a few times. CDR3 DNA: TGTGCCAGCAGCTTGGCCCGTCTAGAATCTGGAAACACCATATATTTT. It yields the protein CASSLARLESGNTIYF. The chain combines TRBV5-6 with TRBJ1-3; D is uncertain. The V end lost 0 bases, the J end lost 1 base, and 11 bases lay between the germline ends. Per the germline V gene, CDR1 is SGHDT and CDR2 is YYEEEE. The CDR3 totals 16 residues.

The chain carries TRBV5-5 and TRBJ1-6; D may be TRBD1 (5 bases). The CDR3 length is 15 residues. The germline V gene encodes CDR1 SGHKS and CDR2 YYEKEE (reference sequence). Trimming removed 4 bases from V and 5 bases from J, with 13 bases in between. The CDR3 DNA reads TGTGCCAGCAGCCTTGGGGGGGGTGATAATTCACCCCTCCACTTT. It translates to CASSLGGGDNSPLHF.

This clone was seen a single time. The J gene is TRBJ1-4, the V gene TRBV4-1; 7 bases are shared with TRBD1. V gave up 3 bases and J gave up 8 bases; unmatched junction bases: 12. Germline CDR1 MGHRA, CDR2 YSYEKL. This CDR3 has 16 amino acids. The CDR3 loop is CASSHLQGLGGEKLFF. CDR3 nucleotides: TGCGCCAGCAGCCATCTACAGGGGCTTGGAGGAGAAAAACTGTTTTTT.

V is TRBV6-4 and J is TRBJ1-5, with D maybe TRBD1 (5 bases). V lost 4 bases and J 2 bases, leaving 12 bases between the germline ends. Germline CDR1 reads MRHNA; CDR2 reads SNTAGT. The CDR3 covers 15 residues. The DNA of the CDR3 is TGTGCCAGCAGTGCTAGGGAAGGGGGCAATCAGCCCCAGCATTTT. The encoded protein is CASSAREGGNQPQHF.

With respect to this clone: Other DNA sequences within the sample encode an identical CDR3. The gene calls are TRBV18 and TRBJ1-5, with D tentatively TRBD1 (5 bases). The length of the CDR3 is 13 residues. V was clipped by 4 bases and J by 4 bases, with 8 bases between them. Germline-derived CDR1 and CDR2 are KGHSH and LQKENI. CDR3 bases: TGTGCCAGCTCACGGGGGAGGAATCAGCCCCAGCATTTT. Translation gives CASSRGRNQPQHF.

CDR3 DNA: TGTGCCAGCAGCATTGGTTGGGGGCGAGGTGGCTACACCTTC. Its translation: CASSIGWGRGGYTF. This chain uses TRBV5-4 with TRBJ1-2; maybe TRBD1 (6 bases). The V end was cut by 4 bases, the J end by 7 bases, with 17 bases between. The CDR3 is 14 residues long. Looked up from germline, CDR1 is SGHNT and CDR2 is YYREEE (reference sequence).

The rearrangement uses TRBV6-6 and TRBJ2-1; D is perhaps TRBD1 (5 bases). This CDR3 has 13 residues. Per the germline V gene, CDR1 is MNHNY and CDR2 is SVGAGI (reference sequence). The V end lost 6 bases, the J end lost 6 bases, and 12 bases lay between the germline ends. The DNA for the CDR3 is TGTGCCAGCAGGGGGCAGGAATTCAATGAGCAGTTCTTC. Its translation is CASRGQEFNEQFF.

The chain is built from TRBV5-1 and TRBJ1-2, with D unclear. Germline assignment: CDR1 SGHRS and CDR2 YFSETQ. This CDR3 is built from 13 residues. V was shortened by 0 bases and J by 6 bases, with 9 bases between the two germline ends. The CDR3 nucleotides read TGCGCCAGCAGCTTGGAGGCGGTAGATGGCTACACCTTC. Translation gives CASSLEAVDGYTF.

This clone was observed a handful of times. V is TRBV5-1 and J is TRBJ2-6; 8 bases map to TRBD1. The V and J ends lost 4 bases and 4 bases, in that order; junction bases with no gene match: 4. This CDR3 has 15 amino acids. Germline assignment: CDR1 SGHRS and CDR2 YFSETQ. DNA of the CDR3: TGCGCCAGCAGCCGGACAGGGTCGGGGGCCAACGTCCTGACTTTC. Amino acid sequence: CASSRTGSGANVLTF. Full variable domain (rest looked up from reference TRBV5-1 and TRBJ2-6): KAGVTQTPRYLIKTRGQQVTLSCSPISGHRSVSWYQQTPGQGLQFLFEYFSETQRNKGNFPGRFSGRQFSNSRSEMNVSTLELGDSALYLCASSRTGSGANVLTFGAGSRLTVL.